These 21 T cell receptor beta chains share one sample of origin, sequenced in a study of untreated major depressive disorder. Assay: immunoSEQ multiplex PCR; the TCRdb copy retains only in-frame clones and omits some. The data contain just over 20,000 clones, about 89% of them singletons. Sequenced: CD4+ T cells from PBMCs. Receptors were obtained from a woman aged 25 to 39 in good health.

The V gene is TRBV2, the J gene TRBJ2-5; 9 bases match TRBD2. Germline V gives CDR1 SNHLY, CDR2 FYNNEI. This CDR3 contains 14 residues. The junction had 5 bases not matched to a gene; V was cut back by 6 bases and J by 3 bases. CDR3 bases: TGTGCCAGCAGCCCTCTAGCGGGGAAAGAGACCCAGTACTTC. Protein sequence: CASSPLAGKETQYF.

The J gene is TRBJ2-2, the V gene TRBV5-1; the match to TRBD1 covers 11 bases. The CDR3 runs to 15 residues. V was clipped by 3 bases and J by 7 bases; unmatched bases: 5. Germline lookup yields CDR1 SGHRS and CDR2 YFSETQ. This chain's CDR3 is CASSSGTGGFGELFF. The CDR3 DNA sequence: TGCGCCAGCAGCTCCGGGACAGGGGGTTTCGGGGAGCTGTTTTTT.

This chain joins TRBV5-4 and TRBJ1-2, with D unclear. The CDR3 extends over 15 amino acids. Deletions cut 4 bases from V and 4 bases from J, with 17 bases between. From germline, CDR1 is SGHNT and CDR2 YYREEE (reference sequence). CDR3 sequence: CASSIGPEGRYGYTF. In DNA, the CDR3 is TGTGCCAGCAGCATAGGGCCAGAGGGCCGCTATGGCTACACCTTC.

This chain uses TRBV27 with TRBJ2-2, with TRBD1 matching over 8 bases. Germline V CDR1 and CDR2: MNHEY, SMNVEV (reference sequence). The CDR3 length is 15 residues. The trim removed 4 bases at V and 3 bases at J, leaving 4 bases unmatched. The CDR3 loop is CASSYGQGYTGELFF. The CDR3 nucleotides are TGTGCCAGCAGTTACGGACAGGGTTACACCGGGGAGCTGTTTTTT.

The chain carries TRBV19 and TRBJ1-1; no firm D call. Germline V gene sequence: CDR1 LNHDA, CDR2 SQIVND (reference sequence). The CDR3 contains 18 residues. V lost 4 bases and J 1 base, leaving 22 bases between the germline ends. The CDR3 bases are TGTGCCAGTAGTACCCCCCTCGGGCAACAGACCCCGAACACTGAAGCTTTCTTT. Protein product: CASSTPLGQQTPNTEAFF.

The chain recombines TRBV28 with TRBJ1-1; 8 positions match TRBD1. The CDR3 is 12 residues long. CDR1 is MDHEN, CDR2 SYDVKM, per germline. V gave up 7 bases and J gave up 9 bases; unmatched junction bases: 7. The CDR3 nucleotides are TGTGCCAGCAAAAAAGGACAGGGAAAAGCTTTCTTT. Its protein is CASKKGQGKAFF.

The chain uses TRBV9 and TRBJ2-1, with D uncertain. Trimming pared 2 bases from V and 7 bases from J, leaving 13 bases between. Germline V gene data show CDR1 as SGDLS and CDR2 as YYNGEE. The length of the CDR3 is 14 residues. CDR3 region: CASSVPALGNEQFF. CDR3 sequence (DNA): TGTGCCAGCAGCGTGCCGGCCCTGGGAAATGAGCAGTTCTTC.

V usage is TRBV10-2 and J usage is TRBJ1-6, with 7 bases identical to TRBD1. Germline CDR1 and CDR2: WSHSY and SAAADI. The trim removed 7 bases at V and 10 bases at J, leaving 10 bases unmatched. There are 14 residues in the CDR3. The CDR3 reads CASTPTGFGSPLHF. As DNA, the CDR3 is TGCGCCAGCACCCCGACAGGGTTTGGATCACCCCTCCACTTT.

CDR3 nucleotide sequence: TGTGCCAGCAGTGAATATGCGGGGCCCACAGATACGCAGTATTTT. Translated, it gives CASSEYAGPTDTQYF. The V call is TRBV25-1, the J call TRBJ2-3, with D possibly TRBD2 on 6 matching bases. The germline V and J ends were trimmed by 0 bases and 2 bases, with 9 bases remaining between them. Germline assignment: CDR1 MGHDK and CDR2 SYGVNS. The CDR3 length is 15 residues. Drawing the rest from reference TRBV25-1 and TRBJ2-3, the complete variable domain is EADIYQTPRYLVIGTGKKITLECSQTMGHDKMYWYQQDPGMELHLIHYSYGVNSTEKGDLSSESTVSRIRTEHFPLTLESARPSHTSQYLCASSEYAGPTDTQYFGPGTRLTVL.

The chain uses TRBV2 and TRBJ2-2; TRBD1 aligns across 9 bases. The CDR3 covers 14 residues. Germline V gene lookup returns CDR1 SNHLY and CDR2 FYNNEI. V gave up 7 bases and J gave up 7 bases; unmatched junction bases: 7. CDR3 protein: CASKTGGANGELFF. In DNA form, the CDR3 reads TGTGCCAGCAAAACAGGGGGCGCCAACGGGGAGCTGTTTTTT.

The chain's CDR3 is CASSDMNRVEQYF. The CDR3 DNA reads TGCGCCAGCAGTGATATGAACAGGGTCGAGCAGTACTTC. The rearrangement uses TRBV10-1 and TRBJ2-7, with D tentatively TRBD1 (6 bases). Germline values: CDR1 WNHNN, CDR2 SYGVQD (reference sequence). CDR3 length: 13 residues. V was trimmed by 3 bases and J by 6 bases, leaving 12 bases between them.

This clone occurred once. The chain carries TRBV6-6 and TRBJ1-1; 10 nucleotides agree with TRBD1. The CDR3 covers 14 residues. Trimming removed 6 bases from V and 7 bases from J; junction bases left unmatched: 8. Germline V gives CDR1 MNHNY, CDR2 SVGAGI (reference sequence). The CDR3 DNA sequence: TGTGCCAGCAGGCCCGACAGGGGGCAGGGTGAAGCTTTCTTT. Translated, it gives CASRPDRGQGEAFF.

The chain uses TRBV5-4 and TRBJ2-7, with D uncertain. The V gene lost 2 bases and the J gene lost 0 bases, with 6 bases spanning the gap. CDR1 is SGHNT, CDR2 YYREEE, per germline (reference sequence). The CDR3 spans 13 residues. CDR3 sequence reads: CASSFPPSYEQYF. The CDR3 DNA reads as TGTGCCAGCAGCTTTCCTCCCTCCTACGAGCAGTACTTC.

The CDR3 loop is CASFGPRTNTEAFF. In DNA, the CDR3 is TGTGCCAGCTTTGGGCCCAGGACGAACACTGAAGCTTTCTTT. The chain couples TRBV6-6 to TRBJ1-1; no clear D. Germline CDR1 is MNHNY and CDR2 is SVGAGI (reference sequence). The V and J ends lost 8 bases and 1 base respectively, with 14 bases between them. The CDR3 has 14 residues.

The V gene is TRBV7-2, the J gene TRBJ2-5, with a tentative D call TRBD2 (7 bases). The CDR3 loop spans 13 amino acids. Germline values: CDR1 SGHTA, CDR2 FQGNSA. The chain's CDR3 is CATRGGGKETQYF. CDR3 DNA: TGTGCTACCAGGGGAGGGGGGAAAGAGACCCAGTACTTC.

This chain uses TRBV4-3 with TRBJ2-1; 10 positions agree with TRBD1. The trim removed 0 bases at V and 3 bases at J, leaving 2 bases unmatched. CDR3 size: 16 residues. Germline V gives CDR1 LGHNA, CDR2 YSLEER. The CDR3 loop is CASSQERTGGYNEQFF. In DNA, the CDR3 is TGCGCCAGCAGCCAAGAGAGGACAGGGGGCTACAATGAGCAGTTCTTC.

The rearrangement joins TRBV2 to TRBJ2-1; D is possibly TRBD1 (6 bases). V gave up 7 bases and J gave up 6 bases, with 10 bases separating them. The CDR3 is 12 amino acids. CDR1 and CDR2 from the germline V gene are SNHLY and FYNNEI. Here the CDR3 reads CASTGQINEQFF. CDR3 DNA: TGTGCCAGCACTGGACAGATCAATGAGCAGTTCTTC.

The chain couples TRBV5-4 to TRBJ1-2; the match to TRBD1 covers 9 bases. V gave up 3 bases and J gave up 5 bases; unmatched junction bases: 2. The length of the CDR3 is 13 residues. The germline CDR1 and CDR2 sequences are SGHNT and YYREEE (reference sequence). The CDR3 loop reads CASSWDREYGYTF. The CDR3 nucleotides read TGTGCCAGCAGCTGGGACAGGGAGTATGGCTACACCTTC.

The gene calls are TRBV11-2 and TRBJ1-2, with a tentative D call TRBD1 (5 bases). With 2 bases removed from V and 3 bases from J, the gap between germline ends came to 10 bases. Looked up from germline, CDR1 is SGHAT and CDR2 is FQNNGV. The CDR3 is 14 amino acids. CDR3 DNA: TGTGCCAGCAGCTTAAACAGGAATTACTATGGCTACACCTTC. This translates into CASSLNRNYYGYTF.

In DNA form, the CDR3 reads TGTGCCAGCAGCTTCAGTCAGAACACTGAAGCTTTCTTT. This sequence encodes CASSFSQNTEAFF. This chain links TRBV7-2 with TRBJ1-1; D is unresolved. CDR1 is SGHTA and CDR2 is FQGNSA in the germline V gene. The CDR3 extends over 13 amino acids. Trimming removed 3 bases from V and 1 base from J, with 6 bases in between.

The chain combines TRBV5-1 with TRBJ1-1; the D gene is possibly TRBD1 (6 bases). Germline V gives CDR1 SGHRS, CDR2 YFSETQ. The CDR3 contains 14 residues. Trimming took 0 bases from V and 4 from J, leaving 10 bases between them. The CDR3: CASSLAGAVTEAFF. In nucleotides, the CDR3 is TGCGCCAGCAGCTTGGCAGGGGCGGTCACTGAAGCTTTCTTT. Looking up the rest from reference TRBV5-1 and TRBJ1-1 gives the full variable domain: KAGVTQTPRYLIKTRGQQVTLSCSPISGHRSVSWYQQTPGQGLQFLFEYFSETQRNKGNFPGRFSGRQFSNSRSEMNVSTLELGDSALYLCASSLAGAVTEAFFGQGTRLTVV.